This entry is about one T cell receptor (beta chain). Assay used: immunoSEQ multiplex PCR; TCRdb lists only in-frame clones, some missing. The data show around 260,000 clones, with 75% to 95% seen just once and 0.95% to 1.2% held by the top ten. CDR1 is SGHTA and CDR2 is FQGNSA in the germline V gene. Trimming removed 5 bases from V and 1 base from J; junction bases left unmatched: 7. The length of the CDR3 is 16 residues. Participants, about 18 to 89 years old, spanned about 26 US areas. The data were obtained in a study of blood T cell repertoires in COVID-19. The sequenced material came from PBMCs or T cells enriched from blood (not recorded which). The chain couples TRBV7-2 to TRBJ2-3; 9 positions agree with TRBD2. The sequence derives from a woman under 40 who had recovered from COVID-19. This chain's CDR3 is CASSPQWTSGTDTQYF. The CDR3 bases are TGTGCCAGCAGCCCACAGTGGACTAGCGGCACAGATACGCAGTATTTT.